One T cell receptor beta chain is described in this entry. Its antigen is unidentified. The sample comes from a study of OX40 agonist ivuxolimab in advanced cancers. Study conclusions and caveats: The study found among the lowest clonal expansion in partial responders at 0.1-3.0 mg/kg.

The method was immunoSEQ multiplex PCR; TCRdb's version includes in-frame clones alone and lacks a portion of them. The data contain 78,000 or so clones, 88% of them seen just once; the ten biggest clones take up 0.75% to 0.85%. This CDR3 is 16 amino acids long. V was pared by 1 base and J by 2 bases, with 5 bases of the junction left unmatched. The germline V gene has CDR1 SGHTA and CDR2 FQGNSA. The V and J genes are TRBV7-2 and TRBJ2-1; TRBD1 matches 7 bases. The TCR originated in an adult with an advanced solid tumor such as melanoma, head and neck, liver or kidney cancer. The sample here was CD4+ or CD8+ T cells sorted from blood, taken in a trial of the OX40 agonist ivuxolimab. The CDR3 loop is CASSLDGQGAYNEQFF. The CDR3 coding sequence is TGTGCCAGCAGCTTAGACGGCCAGGGGGCCTACAATGAGCAGTTCTTC. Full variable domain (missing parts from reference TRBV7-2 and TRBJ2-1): GAGVSQSPSNKVTEKGKDVELRCDPISGHTALYWYRQSLGQGLEFLIYFQGNSAPDKSGLPSDRFSAERTGGSVSTLTIQRTQQEDSAVYLCASSLDGQGAYNEQFFGPGTRLTVL.